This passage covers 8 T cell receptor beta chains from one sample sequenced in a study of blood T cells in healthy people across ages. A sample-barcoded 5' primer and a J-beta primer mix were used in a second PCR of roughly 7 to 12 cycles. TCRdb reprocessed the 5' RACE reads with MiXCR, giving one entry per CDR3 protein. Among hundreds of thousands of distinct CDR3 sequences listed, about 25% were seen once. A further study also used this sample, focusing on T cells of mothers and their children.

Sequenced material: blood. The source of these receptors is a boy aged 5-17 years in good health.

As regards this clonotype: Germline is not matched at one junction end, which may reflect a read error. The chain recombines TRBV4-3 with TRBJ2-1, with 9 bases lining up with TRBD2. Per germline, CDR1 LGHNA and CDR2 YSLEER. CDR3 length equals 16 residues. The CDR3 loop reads CASSQDGVAGVNGQFF. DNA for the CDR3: TGCGCCAGCAGCCAAGATGGGGTAGCGGGGGTGAATGGGCAGTTCTTC.

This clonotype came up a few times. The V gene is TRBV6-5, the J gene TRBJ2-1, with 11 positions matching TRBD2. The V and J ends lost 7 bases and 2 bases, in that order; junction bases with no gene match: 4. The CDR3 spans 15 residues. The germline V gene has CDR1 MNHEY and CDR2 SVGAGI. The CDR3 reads CASTPTSGAYNEQFF. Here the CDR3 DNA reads TGTGCCAGCACTCCGACTAGCGGGGCCTACAATGAGCAGTTCTTC.

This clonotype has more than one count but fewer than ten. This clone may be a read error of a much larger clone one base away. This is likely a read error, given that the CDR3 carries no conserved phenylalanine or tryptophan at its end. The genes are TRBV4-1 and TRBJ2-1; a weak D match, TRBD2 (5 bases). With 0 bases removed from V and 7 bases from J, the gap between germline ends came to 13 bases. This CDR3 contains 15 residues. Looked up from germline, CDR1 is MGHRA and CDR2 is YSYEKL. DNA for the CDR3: TGCGCCAGCAGCCAAGATACCGGGTGGAGGAATGAGCAGTTCCTC. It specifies CASSQDTGWRNEQFL.

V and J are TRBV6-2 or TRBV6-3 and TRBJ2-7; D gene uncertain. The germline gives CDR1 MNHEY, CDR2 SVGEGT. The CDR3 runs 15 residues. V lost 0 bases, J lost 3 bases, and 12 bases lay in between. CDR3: CASSYSLQQIYEQYF. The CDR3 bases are TGTGCCAGCAGTTACTCTTTGCAGCAGATCTACGAGCAGTACTTC.

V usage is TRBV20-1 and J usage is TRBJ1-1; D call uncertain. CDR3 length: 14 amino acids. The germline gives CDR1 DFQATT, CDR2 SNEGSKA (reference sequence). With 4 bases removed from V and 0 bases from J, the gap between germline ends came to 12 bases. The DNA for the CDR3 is TGCAGTGCTATCACTAGGACGGTGAACACTGAAGCTTTCTTT. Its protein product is CSAITRTVNTEAFF.

CDR3 loop: CASSQTGFRYEQYF. CDR3 DNA sequence: TGTGCCAGCTCACAGACAGGGTTTCGGTACGAGCAGTACTTC. The rearrangement uses TRBV18 and TRBJ2-5; TRBD1 agrees at 7 bases. The J call may be in error: the DNA end matches TRBJ2-7 better. Germline V gene sequence: CDR1 KGHSH, CDR2 LQKENI. CDR3 length equals 14 residues.

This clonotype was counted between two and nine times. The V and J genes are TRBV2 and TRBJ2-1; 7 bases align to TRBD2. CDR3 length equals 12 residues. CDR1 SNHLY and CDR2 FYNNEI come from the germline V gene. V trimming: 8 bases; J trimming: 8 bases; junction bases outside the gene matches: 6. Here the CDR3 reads CASGGVEYEQFF. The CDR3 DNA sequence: TGTGCCAGCGGGGGGGTTGAATATGAGCAGTTCTTC.

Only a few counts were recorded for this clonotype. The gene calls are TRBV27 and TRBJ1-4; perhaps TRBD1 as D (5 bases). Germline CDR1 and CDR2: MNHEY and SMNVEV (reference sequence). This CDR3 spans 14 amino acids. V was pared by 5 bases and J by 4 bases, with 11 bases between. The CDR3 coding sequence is TGTGCCAGCAGTCCGACAGCGTATAATGAAAAACTGTTTTTT. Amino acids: CASSPTAYNEKLFF.